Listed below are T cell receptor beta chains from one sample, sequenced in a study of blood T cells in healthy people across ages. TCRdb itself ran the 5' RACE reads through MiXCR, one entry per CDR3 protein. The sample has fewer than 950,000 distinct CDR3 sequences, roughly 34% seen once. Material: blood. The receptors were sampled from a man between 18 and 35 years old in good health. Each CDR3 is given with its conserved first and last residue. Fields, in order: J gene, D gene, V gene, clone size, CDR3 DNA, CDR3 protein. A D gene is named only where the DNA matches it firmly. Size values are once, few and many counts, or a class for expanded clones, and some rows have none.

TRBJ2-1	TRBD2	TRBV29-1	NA	TGCAGCGTTGAACCCCAGCGGGGGGACTACAATGAGCAGTTCTTC	CSVEPQRGDYNEQFF
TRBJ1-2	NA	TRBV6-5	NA	TGTGCCAGCAGTTTCCTAGAGGGACAACTAAACTATGGCTACACCTTC	CASSFLEGQLNYGYTF
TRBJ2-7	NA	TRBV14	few	TGTGCCAGCAGCCAAGAGAACAGATACTACGAGCAGTACTTC	CASSQENRYYEQYF
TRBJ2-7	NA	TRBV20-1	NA	TGCAGTGCTGGCCGGGGGAGCTCCTACGAGCAGTACTTC	CSAGRGSSYEQYF
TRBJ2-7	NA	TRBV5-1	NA	TGCGCCAGCAGCTTTGAAGGGGGGCAGTACAATGAGCAGTACTTC	CASSFEGGQYNEQYF
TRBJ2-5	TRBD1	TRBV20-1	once	TGCAGTGCTAACCCGACAGGGGCGATTTCGTACAATGAGCAGTACTTC	CSANPTGAISYNEQYF
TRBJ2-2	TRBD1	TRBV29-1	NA	TGCAGCGTTTCACAGACAGGGGACGGGGAGCTGTTTTTT	CSVSQTGDGELFF
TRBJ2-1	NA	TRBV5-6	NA	TGTGCCAGCAGCTTGAGGCAGACCTCCTACAATGAGCAGTTCTTC	CASSLRQTSYNEQFF
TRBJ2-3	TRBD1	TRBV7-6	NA	TGTGCCAGCAGCTCCCGGGACAGCCAAATAGATACGCAGTATTTT	CASSSRDSQIDTQYF
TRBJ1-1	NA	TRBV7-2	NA	TGTGCCAGCACCCCCGTTCGGTTAAGCACTGAAGCTTTCTTT	CASTPVRLSTEAFF
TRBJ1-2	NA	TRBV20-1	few	TGCAGTGCTAGAGTGAGAGGAGATAACTATGGCTACACCTTC	CSARVRGDNYGYTF
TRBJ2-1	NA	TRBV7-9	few	TGTGCCAGCAGCTTAAAATCCGCGGGGAGGAGCTCCTACAATGAGCAGTTCTTC	CASSLKSAGRSSYNEQFF
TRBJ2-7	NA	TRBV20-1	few	TGCAGTGCTAGAGTAATGGGGGGCGCTGGTAATTTGGACGAGCAGTACTTC	CSARVMGGAGNLDEQYF
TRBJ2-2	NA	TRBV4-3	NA	TGCGCCAGCAGCCACCGAACAGGGTCCGGGGAGCTGTTTTTT	CASSHRTGSGELFF
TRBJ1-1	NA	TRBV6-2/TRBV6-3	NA	TGTGCCAGCAGTTCCGGAGGTTCGGGGAGCACTGAAGCTTTCTTT	CASSSGGSGSTEAFF
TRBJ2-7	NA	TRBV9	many	TGTGCCAGCAGCCCCCCTCTATCCCCCTACGAGCAGTACTTC	CASSPPLSPYEQYF
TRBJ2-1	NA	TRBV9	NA	TGTGCCAGCAGCGTAGGGGCACCTCGGGATGAGCAGTTCTTC	CASSVGAPRDEQFF
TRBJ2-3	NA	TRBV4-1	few	TGCGCCAGCAGCCTACAAAGCGCCAGACCCTCAGATACGCAGTATTTT	CASSLQSARPSDTQYF
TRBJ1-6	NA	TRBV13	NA	TGTGCCAGCAGCGATGGTGGCTTTTATAATTCACCCCCCCACTTT	CASSDGGFYNSPPHF
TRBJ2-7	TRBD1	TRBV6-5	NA	TGTGCCACCTGCACAGGGGGCTCCTACAATGAGCAGTACTTC	CATCTGGSYNEQYF
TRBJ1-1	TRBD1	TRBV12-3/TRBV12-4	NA	TGTGCCAGCAGTTTTGGGGGGACAGCGAACACTGAAGCTTTCTTT	CASSFGGTANTEAFF
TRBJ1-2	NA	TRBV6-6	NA	TGTGCCAGCAGTTACTCGTTTAAGACTGAATCCACCTTC	CASSYSFKTESTF
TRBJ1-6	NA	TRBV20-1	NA	TGCAGTGCTAGAGAACGCGGCTCCTATAATTCACCCCTCCACTTT	CSARERGSYNSPLHF
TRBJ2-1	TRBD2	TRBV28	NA	TGTGCCAGTCCACCCCCTAGCGGGGGTCTCAATGAGCAGTTCTTC	CASPPPSGGLNEQFF
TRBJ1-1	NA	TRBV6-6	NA	TGTGCCAGCAGTTACTCAGGAGGCAACCCCATGAACACTGAAGCTTTCTTT	CASSYSGGNPMNTEAFF
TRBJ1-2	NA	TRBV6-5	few	TGTGCCAGCAGTTCTCCCGATCGGGGCTACACCTTC	CASSSPDRGYTF
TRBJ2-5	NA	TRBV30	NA	TGTGCCTGGAGTATAAGGACCGAAGAGACCCAGTACTTC	CAWSIRTEETQYF
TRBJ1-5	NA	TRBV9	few	TGTGCCAGCAGCGACGCCCTCGGTGGATTTGGTCAGCCCCAGCATTTT	CASSDALGGFGQPQHF
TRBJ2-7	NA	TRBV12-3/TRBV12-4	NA	TGTACCAGCAGTTACGACAGCTTCGAGCAGTACTTC	CTSSYDSFEQYF
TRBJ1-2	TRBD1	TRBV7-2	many	TGTGCCAGCAGCCAACCCGACAGGGCCTCCACCTTC	CASSQPDRASTF
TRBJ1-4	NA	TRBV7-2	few	TGTGCCAGCAGCCTCCACGGGGCAACTAATGAAAAACTGTTTTTT	CASSLHGATNEKLFF